A single sample gave rise to the 2 T cell receptor beta chains below, sequenced in a study of CD8 T cell repertoires and HIV-1 epitope variants. Generated by immunoSEQ multiplex PCR, the TCRdb table keeps only in-frame clones and is missing some. The repertoire holds under 7,000 clones, with around 66% as singletons. These TCRs are of unknown antigen specificity. The source material was cultured CD8+ T cells derived from PBMCs. The receptor source for this set is a male donor with HIV.

This clone is labeled as medium-sized (0.01 to 0.1%). CDR3 residues: CASSSADISYEQYF. The DNA of the CDR3 is TGTGCCAGCAGCTCTGCAGACATCTCCTACGAGCAGTACTTC. The gene calls are TRBV11-2 and TRBJ2-7; the D is unclear. The germline V gene encodes CDR1 SGHAT and CDR2 FQNNGV. The V end lost 4 bases, the J end lost 0 bases, and 10 bases lay between the germline ends. CDR3 length: 14 amino acids.

The V and J genes are TRBV27 and TRBJ1-1; perhaps TRBD1 as D (5 bases). From germline, CDR1 is MNHEY and CDR2 SMNVEV (reference sequence). Trimming shortened V by 2 bases and J by 6 bases, and 7 bases separated the two germline ends. The CDR3 is 12 amino acids. The CDR3 loop is CASSLGGAEAFF. The CDR3 DNA follows: TGTGCCAGCAGTTTAGGGGGGGCTGAAGCTTTCTTT.